The sequence of this T cell receptor beta chain was determined in a study of radiation and T cells in renal cell carcinoma. Whole-study findings and limits: In blood, top tumor clones expanded by 2 weeks, shrinking by 4.

Time point: blood 2 weeks post-SBRT. The treatment: 15 Gy SBRT to primary tumor, nephrectomy 4 weeks later. The data were produced by immunoSEQ multiplex PCR, yet TCRdb's version contains in-frame clones alone and is incomplete. Of some 120,000 clones in the sample, more than 70% were seen once. This clone was counted a single time. Antigen unknown. This material consisted of blood, taken from a patient whose treatment included radiotherapy and nephrectomy. The TCR sequence derives from a woman in her seventies with renal cell carcinoma.

The CDR3 region has the DNA TGCGCCAGCAGCCAAGACCAAGAATTTGGGACCCAGTACTTC. Protein product: CASSQDQEFGTQYF. The V and J genes are TRBV4-1 and TRBJ2-5; no definite D call. Germline CDR1 and CDR2: MGHRA and YSYEKL. Trimming stripped 0 bases from V and 7 bases from J, with 12 bases between. This CDR3 has 14 residues.